This TCR beta chain originates from a study of T cell responses to AZD1222 COVID-19 vaccine. Across the study: Pooled together were second doses at about 4 or about 12 weeks. Study results and caveats: At 160-218 and 743-854, vaccine-associated CD4 TCRs were dominant, and they spanned spike. Donors were chiefly white British, with a greater number of females, and clonal diversity was perhaps underestimated. Spike-specific TCR breadth and depth rose after two AZD1222 doses.

Points on this clone: Antigen unknown.

Germline assignment: CDR1 KGHSH and CDR2 LQKENI. This CDR3 comprises 15 residues. J lost 5 bases, V lost 5 bases, and 8 bases had no gene match. The repertoire was sequenced with immunoSEQ multiplex PCR; TCRdb's copy has only in-frame clones and lacks some. The sample has 130,000 or so clones; 75% to 90% are singletons. The receptor's source is an adult in good health. This sample comprised peripheral blood, obtained on day 0 of AZD1222 vaccination. The V and J genes are TRBV18 and TRBJ2-7, with 11 bases matching TRBD1. In DNA form, the CDR3 reads TGTGCCAGCTCAGACGGGACAGGGGGTCATAACGAGCAGTACTTC. It translates to CASSDGTGGHNEQYF.